The clone carrying this T cell receptor (beta chain) was observed at least ten times. Via MiXCR, TCRdb re-called the 5' RACE reads, giving one row per CDR3 protein. The table lists more than 150,000 distinct CDR3 sequences, roughly 18% of them singletons, with roughly 4.5% in the top ten. This record comes from a study of CD8 T cells in ankylosing spondylitis. There are 14 residues in the CDR3. The germline V and J ends were trimmed by 2 bases and 4 bases, with 9 bases remaining between them. The sequencing sample was made of blood, either unsorted or a sorted T cell fraction (not recorded which). The TCR comes from a male donor aged 5-29 years with ankylosing spondylitis or in good health (not recorded which). This sequence joins TRBV12-3 or TRBV12-4 and TRBJ2-1, with D possibly being TRBD2 (6 bases). CDR3 region: CASSLSGSYNEQFF. DNA of the CDR3: TGTGCCAGCAGTTTAAGCGGGTCTTACAATGAGCAGTTCTTC.